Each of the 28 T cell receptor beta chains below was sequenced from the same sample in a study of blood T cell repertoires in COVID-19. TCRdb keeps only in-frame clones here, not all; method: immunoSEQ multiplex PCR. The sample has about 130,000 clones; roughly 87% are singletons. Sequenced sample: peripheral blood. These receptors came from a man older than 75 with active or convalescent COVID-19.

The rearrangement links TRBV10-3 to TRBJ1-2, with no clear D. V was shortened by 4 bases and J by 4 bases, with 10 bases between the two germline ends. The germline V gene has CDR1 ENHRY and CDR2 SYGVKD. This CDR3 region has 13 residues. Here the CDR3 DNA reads TGTGCCATCAGTGGCAGTACCCCCTATGGCTACACCTTC. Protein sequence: CAISGSTPYGYTF.

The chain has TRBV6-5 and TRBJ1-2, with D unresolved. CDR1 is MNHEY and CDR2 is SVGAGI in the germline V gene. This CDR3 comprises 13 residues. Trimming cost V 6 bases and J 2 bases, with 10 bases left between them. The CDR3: CASSDPGNYGYTF. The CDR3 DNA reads TGTGCCAGCAGCGATCCGGGGAACTATGGCTACACCTTC.

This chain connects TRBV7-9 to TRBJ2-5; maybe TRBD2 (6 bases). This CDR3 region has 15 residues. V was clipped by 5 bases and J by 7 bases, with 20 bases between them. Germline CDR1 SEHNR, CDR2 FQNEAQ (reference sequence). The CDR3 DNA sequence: TGTGCCAGCAGCCCCGGGGACGAGCGGGTACGGACCCAGTACTTC. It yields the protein CASSPGDERVRTQYF.

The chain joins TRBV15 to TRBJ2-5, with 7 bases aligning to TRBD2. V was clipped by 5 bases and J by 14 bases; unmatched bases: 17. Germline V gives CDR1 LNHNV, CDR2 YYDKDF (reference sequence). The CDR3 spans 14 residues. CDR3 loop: CATSAFGGAGSQYF. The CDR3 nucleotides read TGTGCCACCAGCGCCTTCGGAGGAGCGGGATCACAATACTTC. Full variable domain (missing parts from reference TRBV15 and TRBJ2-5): DAMVIQNPRYQVTQFGKPVTLSCSQTLNHNVMYWYQQKSSQAPKLLFHYYDKDFNNEADTPDNFQSRRPNTSFCFLDIRSPGLGDTAMYLCATSAFGGAGSQYFGPGTRLLVL.

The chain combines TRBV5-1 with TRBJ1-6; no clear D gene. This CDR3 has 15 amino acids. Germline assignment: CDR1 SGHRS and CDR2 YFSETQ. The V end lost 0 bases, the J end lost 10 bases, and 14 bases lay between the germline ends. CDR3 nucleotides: TGCGCCAGCAGCTTGGTTCTAGCCGAGGGATCACCCCTCCACTTT. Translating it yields CASSLVLAEGSPLHF.

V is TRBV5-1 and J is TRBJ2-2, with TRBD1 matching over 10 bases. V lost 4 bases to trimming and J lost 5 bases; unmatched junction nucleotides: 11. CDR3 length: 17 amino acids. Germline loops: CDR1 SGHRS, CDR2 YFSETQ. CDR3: CASSPGGQGRGTGELFF. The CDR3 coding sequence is TGCGCCAGCAGCCCGGGGGGACAGGGGCGTGGGACCGGGGAGCTGTTTTTT.

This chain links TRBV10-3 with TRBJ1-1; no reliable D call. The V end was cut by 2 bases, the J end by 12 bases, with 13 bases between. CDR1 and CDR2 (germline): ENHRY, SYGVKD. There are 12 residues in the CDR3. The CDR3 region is CAISELGRGTFF. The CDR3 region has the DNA TGTGCCATCAGTGAGCTCGGGAGAGGAACTTTCTTT.

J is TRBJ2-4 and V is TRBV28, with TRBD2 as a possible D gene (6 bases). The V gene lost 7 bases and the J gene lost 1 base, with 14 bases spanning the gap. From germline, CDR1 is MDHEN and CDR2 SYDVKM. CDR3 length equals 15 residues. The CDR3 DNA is TGTGCCAGCACCTCGGAGGGGATGGCCAAAAACATTCAGTACTTC. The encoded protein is CASTSEGMAKNIQYF.

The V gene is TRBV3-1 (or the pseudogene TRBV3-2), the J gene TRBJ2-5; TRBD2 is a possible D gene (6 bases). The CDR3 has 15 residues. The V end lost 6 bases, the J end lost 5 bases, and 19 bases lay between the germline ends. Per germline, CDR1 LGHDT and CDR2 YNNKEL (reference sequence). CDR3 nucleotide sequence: TGTGCCAGCAGACCTTCCGGGGCTGGGGGGGAGACCCAGTACTTC. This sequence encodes CASRPSGAGGETQYF.

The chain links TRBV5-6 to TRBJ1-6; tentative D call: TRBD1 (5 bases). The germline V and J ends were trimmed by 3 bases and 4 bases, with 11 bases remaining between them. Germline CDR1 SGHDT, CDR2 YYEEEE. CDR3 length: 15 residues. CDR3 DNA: TGTGCCAGCAGCTCCCGCGGACATTATAATTCACCCCTCCACTTT. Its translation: CASSSRGHYNSPLHF.

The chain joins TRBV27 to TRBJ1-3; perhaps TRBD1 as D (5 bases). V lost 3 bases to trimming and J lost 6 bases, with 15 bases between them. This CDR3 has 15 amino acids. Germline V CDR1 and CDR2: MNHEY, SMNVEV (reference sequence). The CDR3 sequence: CASSFSGTLQNTIYF. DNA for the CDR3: TGTGCCAGCAGTTTCTCAGGGACTCTACAAAACACCATATATTTT.

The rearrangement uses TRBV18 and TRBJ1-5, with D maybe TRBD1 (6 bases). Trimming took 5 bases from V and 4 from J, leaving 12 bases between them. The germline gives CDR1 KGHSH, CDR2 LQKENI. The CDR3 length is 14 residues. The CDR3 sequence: CASSRIQGNQPQHF. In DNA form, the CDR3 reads TGTGCCAGCTCAAGGATACAGGGAAATCAGCCCCAGCATTTT.

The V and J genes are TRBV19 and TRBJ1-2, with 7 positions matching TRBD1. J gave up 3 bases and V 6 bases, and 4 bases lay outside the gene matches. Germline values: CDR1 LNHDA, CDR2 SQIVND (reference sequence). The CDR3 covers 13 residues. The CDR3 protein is CASRRTGDYGYTF. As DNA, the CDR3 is TGTGCCAGTAGAAGAACAGGGGACTATGGCTACACCTTC.

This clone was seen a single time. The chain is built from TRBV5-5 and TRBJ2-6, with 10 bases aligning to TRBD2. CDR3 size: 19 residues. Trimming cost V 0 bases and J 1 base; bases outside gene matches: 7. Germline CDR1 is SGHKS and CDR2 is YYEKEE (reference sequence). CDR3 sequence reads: CASSLAPTLAGSGANVLTF. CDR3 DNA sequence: TGTGCCAGCAGCTTGGCCCCCACACTAGCGGGGTCTGGGGCCAACGTCCTGACTTTC. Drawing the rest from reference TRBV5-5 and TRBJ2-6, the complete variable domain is DAGVTQSPTHLIKTRGQQVTLRCSPISGHKSVSWYQQVLGQGPQFIFQYYEKEERGRGNFPDRFSARQFPNYSSELNVNALLLGDSALYLCASSLAPTLAGSGANVLTFGAGSRLTVL.

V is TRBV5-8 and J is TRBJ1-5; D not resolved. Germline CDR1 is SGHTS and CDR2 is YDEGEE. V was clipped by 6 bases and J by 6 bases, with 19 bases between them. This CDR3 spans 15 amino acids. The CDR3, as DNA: TGTGCCAGCATCCGTGAGGGTTTCGTCGGTCAGCCCCAGCATTTT. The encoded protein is CASIREGFVGQPQHF.

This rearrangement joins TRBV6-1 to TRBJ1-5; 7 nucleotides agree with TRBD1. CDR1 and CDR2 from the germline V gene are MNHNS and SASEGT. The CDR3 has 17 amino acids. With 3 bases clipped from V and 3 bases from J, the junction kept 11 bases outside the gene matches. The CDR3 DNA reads TGTGCCAGCAGTGACCTGACAGGGCGATCGTTCAATCAGCCCCAGCATTTT. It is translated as CASSDLTGRSFNQPQHF.

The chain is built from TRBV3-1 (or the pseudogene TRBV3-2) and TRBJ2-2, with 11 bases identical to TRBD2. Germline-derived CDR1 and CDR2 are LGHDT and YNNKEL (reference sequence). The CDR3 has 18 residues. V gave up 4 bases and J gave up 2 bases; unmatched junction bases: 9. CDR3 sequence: CASSPLLAGAFNTGELFF. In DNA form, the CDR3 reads TGTGCCAGCAGCCCGCTACTAGCGGGGGCCTTCAACACCGGGGAGCTGTTTTTT.

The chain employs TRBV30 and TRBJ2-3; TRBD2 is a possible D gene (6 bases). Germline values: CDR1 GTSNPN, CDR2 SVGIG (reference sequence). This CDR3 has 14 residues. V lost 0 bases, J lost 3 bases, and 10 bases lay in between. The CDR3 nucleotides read TGTGCCTGGAGTGTAGGACTACCTACAGATACGCAGTATTTT. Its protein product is CAWSVGLPTDTQYF.

The CDR3 here is CASSIATGTGETQYF. DNA of the CDR3: TGTGCCAGTAGTATCGCGACAGGCACGGGGGAGACCCAGTACTTC. The chain carries TRBV19 and TRBJ2-5; tentatively, D is TRBD1 (6 bases). V lost 3 bases and J lost 5, with 16 bases in between. The CDR3 consists of 15 residues. In germline, CDR1 is LNHDA, CDR2 SQIVND (reference sequence).

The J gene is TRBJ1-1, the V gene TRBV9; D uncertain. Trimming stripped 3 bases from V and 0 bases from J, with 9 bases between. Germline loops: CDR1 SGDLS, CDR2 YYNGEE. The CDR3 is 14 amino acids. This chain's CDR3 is CASSAQVLNTEAFF. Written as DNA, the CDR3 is TGTGCCAGCAGCGCCCAGGTGCTGAACACTGAAGCTTTCTTT.

The DNA for the CDR3 is TGCGCCAGCAGCTTGGCCAGGGTAAATGGCTACACCTTC. This gives the protein CASSLARVNGYTF. The chain uses TRBV5-1 and TRBJ1-2, with D perhaps matching TRBD1 (5 bases). The V and J ends lost 0 bases and 6 bases respectively, with 9 bases between them. CDR1 and CDR2 from the germline V gene are SGHRS and YFSETQ. There are 13 residues in the CDR3.

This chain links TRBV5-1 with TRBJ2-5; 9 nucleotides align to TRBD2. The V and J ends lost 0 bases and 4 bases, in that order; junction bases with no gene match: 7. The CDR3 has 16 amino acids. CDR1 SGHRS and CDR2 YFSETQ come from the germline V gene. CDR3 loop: CASSLAGGRAGETQYF. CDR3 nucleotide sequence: TGCGCCAGCAGCTTGGCCGGCGGGAGGGCCGGAGAGACCCAGTACTTC.

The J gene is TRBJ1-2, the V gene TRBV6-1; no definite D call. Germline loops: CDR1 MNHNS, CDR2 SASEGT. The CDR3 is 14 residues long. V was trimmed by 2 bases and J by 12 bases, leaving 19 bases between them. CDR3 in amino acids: CASSEFFKRDRHTF. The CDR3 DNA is TGTGCCAGCAGTGAATTTTTCAAGAGGGATCGGCACACCTTC.

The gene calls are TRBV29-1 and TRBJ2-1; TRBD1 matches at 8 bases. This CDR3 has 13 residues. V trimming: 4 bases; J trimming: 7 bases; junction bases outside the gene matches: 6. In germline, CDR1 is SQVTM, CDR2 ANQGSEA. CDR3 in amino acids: CSVARTGQNEQFF. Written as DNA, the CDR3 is TGCAGCGTTGCTAGGACAGGGCAGAATGAGCAGTTCTTC.

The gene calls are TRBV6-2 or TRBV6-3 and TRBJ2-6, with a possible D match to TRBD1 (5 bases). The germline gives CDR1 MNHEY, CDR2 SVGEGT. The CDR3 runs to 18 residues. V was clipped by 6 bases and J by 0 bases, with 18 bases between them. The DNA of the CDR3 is TGTGCCAGCAGCCGACAGCTCCTTTTCGGCTCTGGGGCCAACGTCCTGACTTTC. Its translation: CASSRQLLFGSGANVLTF.

As DNA, the CDR3 is TGCGCCAGCAGCTTGGTGGCCGGAAACACCATATATTTT. Its protein is CASSLVAGNTIYF. The chain carries TRBV5-1 and TRBJ1-3; D gene uncertain. The CDR3 length is 13 residues. The V end was cut by 0 bases, the J end by 4 bases, with 5 bases between. Germline lookup yields CDR1 SGHRS and CDR2 YFSETQ.

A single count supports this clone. CDR3 in amino acids: CASSTLAGVAGELFF. In DNA, the CDR3 is TGTGCCAGTAGTACACTAGCGGGAGTGGCCGGGGAGCTGTTTTTT. The rearrangement links TRBV19 to TRBJ2-2, with 11 bases lining up with TRBD2. The CDR3 has 15 residues. Unmatched junction bases numbered 4, after V lost 4 bases and J lost 6 bases. CDR1 is LNHDA and CDR2 is SQIVND in the germline V gene (reference sequence).

CDR3 sequence (DNA): TGCGCCAGCAGCCGCCTGACTAGCGGGACTTTGGATGAGCAGTTCTTC. It translates to CASSRLTSGTLDEQFF. This sequence joins TRBV4-1 and TRBJ2-1, with 11 bases matching TRBD2. The trim removed 4 bases at V and 8 bases at J, leaving 10 bases unmatched. This CDR3 has 16 amino acids. Per germline, CDR1 MGHRA and CDR2 YSYEKL.